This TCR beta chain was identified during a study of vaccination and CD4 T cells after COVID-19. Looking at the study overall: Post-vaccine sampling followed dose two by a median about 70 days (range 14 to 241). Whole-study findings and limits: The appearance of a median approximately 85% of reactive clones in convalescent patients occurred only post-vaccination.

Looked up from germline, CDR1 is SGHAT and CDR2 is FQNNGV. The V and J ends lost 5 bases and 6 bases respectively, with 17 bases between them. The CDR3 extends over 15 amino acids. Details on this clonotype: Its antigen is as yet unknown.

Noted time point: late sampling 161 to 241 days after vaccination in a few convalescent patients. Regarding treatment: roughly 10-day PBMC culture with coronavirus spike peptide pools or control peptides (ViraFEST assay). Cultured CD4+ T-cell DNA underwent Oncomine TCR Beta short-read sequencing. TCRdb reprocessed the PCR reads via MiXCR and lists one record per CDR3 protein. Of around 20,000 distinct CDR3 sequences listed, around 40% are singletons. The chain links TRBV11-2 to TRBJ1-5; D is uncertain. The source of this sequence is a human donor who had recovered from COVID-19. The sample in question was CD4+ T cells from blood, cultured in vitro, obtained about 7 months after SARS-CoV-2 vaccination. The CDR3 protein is CASSPSSGFGQPQHF. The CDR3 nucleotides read TGTGCCAGCAGCCCCTCCTCGGGTTTCGGTCAGCCCCAGCATTTT.